The next 8 T cell receptor beta chains were all read from a single sample in a study of cytomegalovirus exposure and HLA in healthy donors. Assay: immunoSEQ multiplex PCR; the TCRdb copy retains only in-frame clones and omits some. The sample lists 120,000 or so clones; around 89% were seen once. Sequenced material: PBMCs. The origin of the receptors is a woman in her twenties or thirties in good health and CMV-seropositive.

CDR3 nucleotides: TGTGCCAGCAGCAGGACTAGCGGGGTACCCTACAATGAGCAGTTCTTC. It translates to CASSRTSGVPYNEQFF. The chain joins TRBV7-3 to TRBJ2-1; 12 bases agree with TRBD2. The CDR3 is 16 residues long. Unmatched junction bases numbered 4, after V lost 5 bases and J lost 2 bases. In germline, CDR1 is SGHTA, CDR2 FQGTGA.

The rearrangement uses TRBV2 and TRBJ2-1; TRBD1 matches 9 bases. CDR1 is SNHLY and CDR2 is FYNNEI in the germline V gene. The CDR3 sequence is 14 residues long. With V trimmed by 3 bases and J by 10 bases, 7 bases remained unmatched. Here the CDR3 reads CASSEGDRANEQFF. CDR3 nucleotides: TGTGCCAGCAGTGAGGGGGACAGGGCTAACGAGCAGTTCTTC.

This clone appeared once. The chain joins TRBV6-1 to TRBJ1-5, with D tentatively TRBD1 (5 bases). The CDR3 has 13 amino acids. Trimming stripped 5 bases from V and 4 bases from J, with 9 bases between. Germline CDR1 is MNHNS and CDR2 is SASEGT. In DNA form, the CDR3 reads TGTGCCAGCAGTTCAGGGCTTAATCAGCCCCAGCATTTT. Amino acids: CASSSGLNQPQHF.

The gene calls are TRBV5-1 and TRBJ2-5, with D possibly being TRBD1 (5 bases). The CDR3 runs 14 residues. The V and J ends lost 4 bases and 2 bases respectively, with 12 bases between them. CDR1 SGHRS and CDR2 YFSETQ come from the germline V gene. Here the CDR3 DNA reads TGCGCCAGCAGCCGCCGACAGACACAAGAGACCCAGTACTTC. It is translated as CASSRRQTQETQYF.

V usage is TRBV15 and J usage is TRBJ2-5; D not resolved. There are 12 residues in the CDR3. CDR1 and CDR2 (germline): LNHNV, YYDKDF (reference sequence). Trimming shortened V by 0 bases and J by 5 bases, and 4 bases separated the two germline ends. The CDR3 nucleotides read TGTGCCACCAGCAGAGATGCGGAGACCCAGTACTTC. It yields the protein CATSRDAETQYF.

The CDR3 reads CASSHGTSGETQYF. In nucleotides, the CDR3 is TGTGCCAGCAGCCATGGGACTAGCGGGGAGACCCAGTACTTC. The V and J genes are TRBV4-2 and TRBJ2-5; TRBD2 agrees at 12 bases. Germline CDR1 reads LGHNA; CDR2 reads YNFKEQ. CDR3 size: 14 residues. V shed 3 bases, J shed 5 bases, and the junction held 1 base outside the gene matches.

V is TRBV7-8 and J is TRBJ1-2; 11 bases fit TRBD1. Germline V CDR1 and CDR2: SGHVS, FQNEAQ. The CDR3 length is 15 residues. Trimming at V came to 1 base and at J to 4 bases, leaving 2 bases not matched to a gene. The CDR3 loop is CASSLGDRGVYGYTF. CDR3 bases: TGTGCCAGCAGCTTAGGGGACAGGGGGGTCTATGGCTACACCTTC.

The J gene is TRBJ2-5, the V gene TRBV5-1; the D gene is possibly TRBD2 (6 bases). Trimming stripped 0 bases from V and 5 bases from J, with 8 bases between. Looked up from germline, CDR1 is SGHRS and CDR2 is YFSETQ. The CDR3 has 13 residues. CDR3 bases: TGCGCCAGCAGCTTGGAAGGGAGGGAGACCCAGTACTTC. Amino acid sequence: CASSLEGRETQYF.